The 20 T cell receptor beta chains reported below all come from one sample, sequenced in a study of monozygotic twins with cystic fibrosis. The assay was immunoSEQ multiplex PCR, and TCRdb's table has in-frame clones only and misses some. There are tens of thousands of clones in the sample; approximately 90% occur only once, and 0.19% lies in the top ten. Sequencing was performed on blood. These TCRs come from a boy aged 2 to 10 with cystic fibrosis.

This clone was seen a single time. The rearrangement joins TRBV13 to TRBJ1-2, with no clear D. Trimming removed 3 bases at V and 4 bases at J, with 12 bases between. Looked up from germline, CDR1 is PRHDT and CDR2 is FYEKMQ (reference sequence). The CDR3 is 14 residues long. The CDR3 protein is CASSFRGGSYGYTF. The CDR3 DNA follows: TGTGCCAGCAGCTTCCGAGGTGGGTCCTATGGCTACACCTTC.

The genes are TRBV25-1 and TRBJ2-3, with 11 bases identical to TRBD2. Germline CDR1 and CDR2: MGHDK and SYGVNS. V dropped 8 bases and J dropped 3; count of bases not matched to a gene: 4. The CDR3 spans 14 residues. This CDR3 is CASGSGGATDTQYF. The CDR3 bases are TGTGCCAGCGGTAGCGGGGGGGCTACAGATACGCAGTATTTT. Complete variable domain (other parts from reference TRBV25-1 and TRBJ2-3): EADIYQTPRYLVIGTGKKITLECSQTMGHDKMYWYQQDPGMELHLIHYSYGVNSTEKGDLSSESTVSRIRTEHFPLTLESARPSHTSQYLCASGSGGATDTQYFGPGTRLTVL.

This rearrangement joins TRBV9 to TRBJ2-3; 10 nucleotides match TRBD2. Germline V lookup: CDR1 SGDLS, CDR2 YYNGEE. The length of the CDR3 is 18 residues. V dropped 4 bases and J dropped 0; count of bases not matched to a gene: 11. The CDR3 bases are TGTGCCAGCAGCCCACATAGCGGGGGGCTCATGAGCACAGATACGCAGTATTTT. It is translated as CASSPHSGGLMSTDTQYF.

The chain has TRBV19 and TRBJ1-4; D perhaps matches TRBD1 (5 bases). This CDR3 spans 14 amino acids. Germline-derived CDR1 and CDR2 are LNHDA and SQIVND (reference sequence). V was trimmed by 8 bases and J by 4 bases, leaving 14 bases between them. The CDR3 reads CASARRENNEKLFF. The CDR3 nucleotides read TGTGCCAGTGCCCGCAGGGAGAATAATGAAAAACTGTTTTTT.

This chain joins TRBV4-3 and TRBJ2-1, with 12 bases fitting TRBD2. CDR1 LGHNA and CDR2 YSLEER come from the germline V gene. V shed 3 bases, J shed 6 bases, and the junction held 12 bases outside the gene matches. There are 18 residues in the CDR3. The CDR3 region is CASSQRGLAGGPVNEQFF. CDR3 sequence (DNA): TGCGCCAGCAGCCAGCGGGGGCTAGCGGGGGGGCCGGTCAATGAGCAGTTCTTC.

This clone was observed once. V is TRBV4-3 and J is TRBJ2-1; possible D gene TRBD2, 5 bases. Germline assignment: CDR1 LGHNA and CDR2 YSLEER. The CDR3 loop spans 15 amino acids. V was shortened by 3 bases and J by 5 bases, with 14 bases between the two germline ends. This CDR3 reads CASSQLARPDNEQFF. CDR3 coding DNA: TGCGCCAGCAGCCAGCTAGCCAGGCCCGACAATGAGCAGTTCTTC.

Here the CDR3 reads CSVAGGPNTGELFF. CDR3 sequence (DNA): TGCAGCGTTGCAGGAGGGCCGAACACCGGGGAGCTGTTTTTT. This sequence joins TRBV29-1 and TRBJ2-2; tentatively, D is TRBD2 (6 bases). From germline, CDR1 is SQVTM and CDR2 ANQGSEA. V dropped 4 bases and J dropped 0 bases, with 9 bases sitting between them. The CDR3 totals 14 residues.

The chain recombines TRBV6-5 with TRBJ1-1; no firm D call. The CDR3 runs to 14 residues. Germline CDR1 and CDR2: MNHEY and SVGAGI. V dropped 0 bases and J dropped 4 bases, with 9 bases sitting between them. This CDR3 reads CASSYSTVGTEAFF. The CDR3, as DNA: TGTGCCAGCAGTTACTCGACGGTGGGCACTGAAGCTTTCTTT.

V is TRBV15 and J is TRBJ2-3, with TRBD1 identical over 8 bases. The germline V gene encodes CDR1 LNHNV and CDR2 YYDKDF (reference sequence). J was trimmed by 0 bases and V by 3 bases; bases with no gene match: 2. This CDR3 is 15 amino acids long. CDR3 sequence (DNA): TGTGCCACCAGCAGGGGACAGGTTAGCACAGATACGCAGTATTTT. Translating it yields CATSRGQVSTDTQYF.

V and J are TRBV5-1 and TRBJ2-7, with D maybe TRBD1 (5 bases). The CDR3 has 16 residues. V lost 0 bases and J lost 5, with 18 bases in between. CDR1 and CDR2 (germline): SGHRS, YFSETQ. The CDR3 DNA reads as TGCGCCAGCAGCTTGGCGGCCAGGGCTTTTCTCGACGAGCAGTACTTC. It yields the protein CASSLAARAFLDEQYF.

For the CDR3, the DNA is TGTGCCAGCAGCTTGGGCCAGGGGGTGTCCTATGGCTACACCTTC. This encodes CASSLGQGVSYGYTF. The V and J genes are TRBV5-6 and TRBJ1-2, with TRBD1 matching 7 bases. The CDR3 consists of 15 residues. Germline CDR1 and CDR2: SGHDT and YYEEEE. With 0 bases clipped from V and 4 bases from J, the junction kept 6 bases outside the gene matches.

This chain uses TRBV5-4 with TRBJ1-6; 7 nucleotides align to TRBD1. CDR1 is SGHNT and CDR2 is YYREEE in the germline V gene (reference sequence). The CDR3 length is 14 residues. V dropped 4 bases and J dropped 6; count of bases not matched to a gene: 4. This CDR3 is CASSPGQVNSPLHF. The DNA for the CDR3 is TGTGCCAGCAGCCCCGGACAGGTTAATTCACCCCTCCACTTT.

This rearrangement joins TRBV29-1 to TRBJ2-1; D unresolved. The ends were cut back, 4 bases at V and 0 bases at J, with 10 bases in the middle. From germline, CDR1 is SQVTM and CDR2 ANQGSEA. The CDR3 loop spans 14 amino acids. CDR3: CSVGALSSYNEQFF. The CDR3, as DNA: TGCAGCGTTGGAGCCCTGAGCTCCTACAATGAGCAGTTCTTC.

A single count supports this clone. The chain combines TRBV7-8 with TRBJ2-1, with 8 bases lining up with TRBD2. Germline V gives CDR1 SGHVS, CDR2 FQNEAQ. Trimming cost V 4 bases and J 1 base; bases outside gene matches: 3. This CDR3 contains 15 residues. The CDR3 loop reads CASSSLAGSYNEQFF. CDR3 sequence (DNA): TGTGCCAGCAGCTCTCTAGCGGGTTCCTACAATGAGCAGTTCTTC.

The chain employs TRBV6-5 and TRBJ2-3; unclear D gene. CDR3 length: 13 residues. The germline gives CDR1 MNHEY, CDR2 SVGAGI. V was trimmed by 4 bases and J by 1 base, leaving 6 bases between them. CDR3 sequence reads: CASSSKGTDTQYF. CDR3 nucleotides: TGTGCCAGCAGTTCAAAGGGCACAGATACGCAGTATTTT.

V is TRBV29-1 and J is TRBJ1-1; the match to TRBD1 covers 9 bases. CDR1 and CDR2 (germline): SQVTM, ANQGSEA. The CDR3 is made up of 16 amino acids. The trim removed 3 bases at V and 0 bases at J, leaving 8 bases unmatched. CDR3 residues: CSVDKGTGIMNTEAFF. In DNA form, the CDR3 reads TGCAGCGTTGATAAGGGGACAGGGATAATGAACACTGAAGCTTTCTTT.

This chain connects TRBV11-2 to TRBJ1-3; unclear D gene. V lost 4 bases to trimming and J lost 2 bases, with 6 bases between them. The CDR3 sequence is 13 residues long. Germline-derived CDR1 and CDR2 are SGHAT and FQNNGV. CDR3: CASSSSTGNTIYF. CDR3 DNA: TGTGCCAGCAGCTCTAGCACTGGAAACACCATATATTTT. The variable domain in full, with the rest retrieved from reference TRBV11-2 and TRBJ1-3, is EAGVAQSPRYKIIEKRQSVAFWCNPISGHATLYWYQQILGQGPKLLIQFQNNGVVDDSQLPKDRFSAERLKGVDSTLKIQPAKLEDSAVYLCASSSSTGNTIYFGEGSWLTVV.

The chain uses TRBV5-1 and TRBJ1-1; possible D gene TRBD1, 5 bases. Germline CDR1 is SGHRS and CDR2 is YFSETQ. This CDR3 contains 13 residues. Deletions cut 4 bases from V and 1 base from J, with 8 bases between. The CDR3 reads CASSPGQNTEAFF. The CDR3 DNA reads TGCGCCAGCAGCCCCGGACAGAACACTGAAGCTTTCTTT.

The CDR3 sequence is CASSEGRDYEQYF. The CDR3 DNA sequence: TGTGCCAGCAGTGAAGGAAGGGACTACGAGCAGTACTTC. This rearrangement joins TRBV6-1 to TRBJ2-7; no definite D call. The CDR3 length is 13 residues. Per germline, CDR1 MNHNS and CDR2 SASEGT. Trimming took off 1 base at V and 3 bases at J, with 7 bases between the two ends.

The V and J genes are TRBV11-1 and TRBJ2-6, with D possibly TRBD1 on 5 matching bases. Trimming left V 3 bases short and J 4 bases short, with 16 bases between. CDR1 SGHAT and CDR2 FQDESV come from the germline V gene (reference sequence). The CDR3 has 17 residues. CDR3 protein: CASSFMTKGAGANVLTF. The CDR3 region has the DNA TGTGCCAGCAGCTTTATGACAAAAGGGGCAGGGGCCAACGTCCTGACTTTC.